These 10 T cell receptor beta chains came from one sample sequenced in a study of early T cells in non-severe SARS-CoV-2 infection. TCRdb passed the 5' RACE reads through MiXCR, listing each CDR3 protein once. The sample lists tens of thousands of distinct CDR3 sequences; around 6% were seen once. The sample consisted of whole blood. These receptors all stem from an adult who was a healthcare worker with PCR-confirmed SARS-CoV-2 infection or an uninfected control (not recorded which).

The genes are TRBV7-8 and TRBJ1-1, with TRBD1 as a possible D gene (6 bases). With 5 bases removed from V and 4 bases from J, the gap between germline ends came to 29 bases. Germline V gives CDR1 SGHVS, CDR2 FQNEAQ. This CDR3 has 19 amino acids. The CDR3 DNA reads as TGTGCCAGCAGCCATATAGCCCTATCAGGGCAGGGGTTGATCACTGAAGCTTTCTTT. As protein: CASSHIALSGQGLITEAFF.

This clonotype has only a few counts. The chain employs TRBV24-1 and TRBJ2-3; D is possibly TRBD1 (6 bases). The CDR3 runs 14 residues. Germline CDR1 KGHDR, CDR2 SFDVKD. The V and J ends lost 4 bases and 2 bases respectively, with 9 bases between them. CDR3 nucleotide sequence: TGTGCCACCAGTGAGTGGGACAACACAGATACGCAGTATTTT. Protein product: CATSEWDNTDTQYF.

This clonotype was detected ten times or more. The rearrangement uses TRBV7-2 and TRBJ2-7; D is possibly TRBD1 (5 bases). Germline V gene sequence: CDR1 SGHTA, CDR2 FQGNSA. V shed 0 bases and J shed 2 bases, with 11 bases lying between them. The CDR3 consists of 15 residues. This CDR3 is CASSLADIRTYEQYF. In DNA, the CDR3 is TGTGCCAGCAGCTTAGCGGACATCCGAACCTACGAGCAGTACTTC.

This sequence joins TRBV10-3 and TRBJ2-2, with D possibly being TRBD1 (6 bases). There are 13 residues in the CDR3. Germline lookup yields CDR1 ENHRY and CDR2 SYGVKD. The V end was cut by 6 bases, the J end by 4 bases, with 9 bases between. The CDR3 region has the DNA TGTGCCATCAGCGAACAGGGCACCGGGGAGCTGTTTTTT. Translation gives CAISEQGTGELFF.

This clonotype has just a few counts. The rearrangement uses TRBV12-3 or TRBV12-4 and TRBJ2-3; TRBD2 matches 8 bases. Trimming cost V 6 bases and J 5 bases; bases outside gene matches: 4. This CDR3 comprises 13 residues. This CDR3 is CASSGGAGDTQYF. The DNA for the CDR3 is TGTGCCAGCAGCGGGGGGGCGGGAGATACGCAGTATTTT.

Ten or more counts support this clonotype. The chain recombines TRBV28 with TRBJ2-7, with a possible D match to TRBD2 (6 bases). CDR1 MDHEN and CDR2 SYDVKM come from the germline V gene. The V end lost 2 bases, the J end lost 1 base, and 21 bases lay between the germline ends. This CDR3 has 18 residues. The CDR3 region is CASSLLLWRGPRSYEQYF. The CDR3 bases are TGTGCCAGCAGTTTACTACTTTGGCGGGGTCCGAGGTCCTACGAGCAGTACTTC.

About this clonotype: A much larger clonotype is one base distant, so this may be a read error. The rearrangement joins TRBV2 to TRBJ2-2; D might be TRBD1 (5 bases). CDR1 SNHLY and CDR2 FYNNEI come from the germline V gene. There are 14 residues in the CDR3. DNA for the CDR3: TGTGCCGCGATCTCAGGGTCGAACATCGGGGAGCTGTTTTTT. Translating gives CAAISGSNIGELFF. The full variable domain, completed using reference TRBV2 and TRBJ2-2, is EPEVTQTPSHQVTQMGQEVILRCVPISNHLYFYWYRQILGQKVEFLVSFYNNEISEKSEIFDDQFSVERPDGSNFTLKIRSTKLEDSAMYFCAAISGSNIGELFFGEGSRLTVL.

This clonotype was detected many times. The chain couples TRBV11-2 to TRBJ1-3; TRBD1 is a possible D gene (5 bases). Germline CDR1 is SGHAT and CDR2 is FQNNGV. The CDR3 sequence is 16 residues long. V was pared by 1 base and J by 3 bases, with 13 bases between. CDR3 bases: TGTGCCAGCAGCTTAGTTGTGAAGGGACTTGGAAACACCATATATTTT. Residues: CASSLVVKGLGNTIYF.

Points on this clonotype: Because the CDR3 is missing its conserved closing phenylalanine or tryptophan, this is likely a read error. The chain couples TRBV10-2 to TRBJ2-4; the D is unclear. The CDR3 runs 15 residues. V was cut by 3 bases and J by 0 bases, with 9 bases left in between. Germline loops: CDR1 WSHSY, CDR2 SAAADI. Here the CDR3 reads CASSDEALAKNIQYL. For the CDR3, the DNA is TGCGCCAGCAGTGATGAGGCACTAGCCAAAAACATTCAGTACCTC.

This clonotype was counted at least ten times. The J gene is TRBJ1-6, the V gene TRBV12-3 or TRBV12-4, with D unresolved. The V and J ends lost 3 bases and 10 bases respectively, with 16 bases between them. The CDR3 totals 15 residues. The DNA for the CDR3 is TGTGCCAGCAGTTTTGGGCCGGGTGGTTTCTCACCCCTCCACTTT. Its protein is CASSFGPGGFSPLHF.